Listed below are T cell receptor beta chains from one sample, sequenced in a study of metastatic and nonmetastatic thyroid tumors. TCRdb re-clonotyped the PCR reads through MiXCR. There are tens of thousands of clones in the sample; 16% occur only once, and about 5.7% lies in the top ten. Specimen: blood. These receptors all stem from a male donor with papillary thyroid cancer or a benign thyroid nodule (not recorded which). Some clones in this sample may be carry-over from other donors' samples. The CDR3 runs from the conserved cysteine through the conserved F or W. Each record gives: D gene, J gene, V gene, clone size, CDR3 DNA, CDR3 protein. D genes are given only for firm matches. Size is omitted from some rows. Given values are once, few, many or a class for expanded clones.

D gene: TRBD2
J gene: TRBJ2-7
V gene: TRBV27
clone size: medium-sized
CDR3 DNA: TGTGCCAGCAGTTTAGGGGGGGTCTATGGAGGCGAGCAGTACTTC
CDR3 protein: CASSLGGVYGGEQYF

D gene: -
J gene: TRBJ2-1
V gene: TRBV6-1
clone size: many
CDR3 DNA: TGTGCCAGCAGAAAGGCTAGCGCCGAGCAGTTCTTC
CDR3 protein: CASRKASAEQFF

D gene: -
J gene: TRBJ2-1
V gene: TRBV11-2
clone size: many
CDR3 DNA: TGTGCCAGCAGCTTTAGCCCACTTACTGCGGGACATAATTTCTTC
CDR3 protein: CASSFSPLTAGHNFF

D gene: -
J gene: TRBJ2-3
V gene: TRBV7-6
clone size: many
CDR3 DNA: TGTGCCAGCAGCTTAGGCCCTAAATGGATTGAGGGAGTGGGTAGCACAGATACGCAGTATTTT
CDR3 protein: CASSLGPKWIEGVGSTDTQYF

D gene: TRBD2
J gene: TRBJ2-1
V gene: TRBV5-1
clone size: -
CDR3 DNA: TGCGCCAGCAGCGGCGGCACTAGCGGGAGGAATGAGCAGTTCTTC
CDR3 protein: CASSGGTSGRNEQFF

D gene: TRBD2
J gene: TRBJ2-1
V gene: TRBV7-3
clone size: many
CDR3 DNA: TGTGCCAGCAGCGCAACTAGCGGGAGTTTAGGCAATGAGCAGTTCTTC
CDR3 protein: CASSATSGSLGNEQFF

D gene: -
J gene: TRBJ2-7
V gene: TRBV6-1
clone size: medium-sized
CDR3 DNA: TGTGCCAGCAGTGAAGCGCTAGACAGCTCCTACGAGCAGTACTTC
CDR3 protein: CASSEALDSSYEQYF

D gene: -
J gene: TRBJ2-3
V gene: TRBV28
clone size: few
CDR3 DNA: TGTGCCAGCAGTTTACCTAGTAGGGATACGCAGTATTTT
CDR3 protein: CASSLPSRDTQYF

D gene: TRBD2
J gene: TRBJ2-3
V gene: TRBV20-1
clone size: few
CDR3 DNA: TGCAGTGCCAAAAGACTAGCGGGGGGGAGGGATACGCAGTATTTT
CDR3 protein: CSAKRLAGGRDTQYF

D gene: -
J gene: TRBJ2-3
V gene: TRBV20-1
clone size: many
CDR3 DNA: TGCAGTGTATACCCTGCCGCTAGCACAGATACGCAGTATTTT
CDR3 protein: CSVYPAASTDTQYF

D gene: -
J gene: TRBJ2-2
V gene: TRBV2
clone size: few
CDR3 DNA: TGTGCCAGCAGACCTGGGAGGGGGAACACCGGGGAGATGTTTTTT
CDR3 protein: CASRPGRGNTGEMFF

D gene: -
J gene: TRBJ1-1
V gene: TRBV18
clone size: many
CDR3 DNA: TGTGCCAGCTCACCTCGGGAGGGGAACACTGAAGCTTTCTTT
CDR3 protein: CASSPREGNTEAFF

D gene: -
J gene: TRBJ2-7
V gene: TRBV28
clone size: many
CDR3 DNA: TGTGCCAGCAGTTTGTTTTCAGGAGTTCGGGGCGAGCAGTACTTC
CDR3 protein: CASSLFSGVRGEQYF

D gene: -
J gene: TRBJ2-1
V gene: TRBV15
clone size: many
CDR3 DNA: TGTGCCACCAGCAGCTCCCTGGGACTGTTCGGTGAGCAGTTCTTC
CDR3 protein: CATSSSLGLFGEQFF

D gene: -
J gene: TRBJ1-1
V gene: TRBV20-1
clone size: medium-sized
CDR3 DNA: TGCAGTGCGCTTGGACGGACCGAAGCTTTCTTT
CDR3 protein: CSALGRTEAFF

D gene: -
J gene: TRBJ1-4
V gene: TRBV5-6
clone size: many
CDR3 DNA: TGTGCCAGCAGGTTTTGGGGAGGGGATGAAAAACTGTTTTTT
CDR3 protein: CASRFWGGDEKLFF

D gene: TRBD2
J gene: TRBJ2-3
V gene: TRBV10-3
clone size: many
CDR3 DNA: TGTGCCATAAAGAGGGGACTACATACTAGCACAGATACGCAGTATTTT
CDR3 protein: CAIKRGLHTSTDTQYF

D gene: -
J gene: TRBJ2-1
V gene: TRBV6-1
clone size: many
CDR3 DNA: TGTGCCAGCACCCCGGGCCCCCTGGGCAATGAGCAGTTCTTC
CDR3 protein: CASTPGPLGNEQFF

D gene: -
J gene: TRBJ2-7
V gene: TRBV27
clone size: medium-sized
CDR3 DNA: TGTGCCAGCAGTTCATCCTACGAGCAGTACTTC
CDR3 protein: CASSSSYEQYF

D gene: -
J gene: TRBJ1-1
V gene: TRBV28
clone size: many
CDR3 DNA: TGTGCCAGCATTCTAATGGAGAACACTGAAGCTTTCTTT
CDR3 protein: CASILMENTEAFF

D gene: -
J gene: TRBJ2-7
V gene: TRBV6-1
clone size: many
CDR3 DNA: TGTGCCAGCAGTGAAATATATGGGGTCCTCGGATACGAGCAGTACTTC
CDR3 protein: CASSEIYGVLGYEQYF

D gene: TRBD1
J gene: TRBJ2-7
V gene: TRBV2
clone size: medium-sized
CDR3 DNA: TGTGCCAGCCGGGACAGGGGTTACGAGCAGTACTTC
CDR3 protein: CASRDRGYEQYF

D gene: -
J gene: TRBJ2-1
V gene: TRBV28
clone size: many
CDR3 DNA: TGTGCCAGCAGTTCCCAGCGGCCTAGCTCCTACAATGAGCAGTTCTTC
CDR3 protein: CASSSQRPSSYNEQFF

D gene: -
J gene: TRBJ2-7
V gene: TRBV6-1
clone size: few
CDR3 DNA: TGTGCCAGCAGTGTTACAGGGCCCTACGAGCAGTACTTC
CDR3 protein: CASSVTGPYEQYF

D gene: -
J gene: TRBJ1-1
V gene: TRBV3-1
clone size: -
CDR3 DNA: TGTGCCAGCAGCCGAGAGGGGACGAACACTGAAGCTTTCTTT
CDR3 protein: CASSREGTNTEAFF

D gene: TRBD1
J gene: TRBJ2-4
V gene: TRBV11-2
clone size: many
CDR3 DNA: TGTGCCAGCAGCGAAGAGGACAGGGACATTCAGTACTTC
CDR3 protein: CASSEEDRDIQYF

D gene: -
J gene: TRBJ2-4
V gene: TRBV10-1
clone size: -
CDR3 DNA: TGCGCCAGCAGTGAGTCCGGGACTGTGGTAGCCAAAAACATTCAGTACTTC
CDR3 protein: CASSESGTVVAKNIQYF

D gene: -
J gene: TRBJ1-5
V gene: TRBV6-2/TRBV6-3
clone size: medium-sized
CDR3 DNA: TGTGCCAGCAGTAGAGGGGAAGGACAGCCCCAGCATTTT
CDR3 protein: CASSRGEGQPQHF

D gene: TRBD2
J gene: TRBJ2-5
V gene: TRBV24-1
clone size: few
CDR3 DNA: TGTGCCACCAGTGAGTCCGGGACTAGCGGGACCCAGTACTTC
CDR3 protein: CATSESGTSGTQYF

D gene: -
J gene: TRBJ1-1
V gene: TRBV9
clone size: many
CDR3 DNA: TGTGCCAGCAGCGTAGATCTAGAATCTTACACTGAAGCTTTCTTT
CDR3 protein: CASSVDLESYTEAFF

D gene: TRBD2
J gene: TRBJ2-7
V gene: TRBV20-1
clone size: many
CDR3 DNA: TGCAGTGCAGGACTAGCGGGAGGACTCTACGAGCAGTACTTC
CDR3 protein: CSAGLAGGLYEQYF

D gene: TRBD1
J gene: TRBJ1-3
V gene: TRBV12-3/TRBV12-4
clone size: many
CDR3 DNA: TGTGCCAGCAGTTTAAGACAGGGGAACACCATATATTTT
CDR3 protein: CASSLRQGNTIYF

D gene: -
J gene: TRBJ2-2
V gene: TRBV11-2
clone size: many
CDR3 DNA: TGTGCCAGCAGCTTAGGCTCGACCACCGGGGAGCTGTTTTTT
CDR3 protein: CASSLGSTTGELFF

D gene: -
J gene: TRBJ2-3
V gene: TRBV20-1
clone size: -
CDR3 DNA: TGCAGCGCTTATCGGGAACAAACAGATACGCAGTATTTT
CDR3 protein: CSAYREQTDTQYF

D gene: -
J gene: TRBJ2-7
V gene: TRBV13
clone size: many
CDR3 DNA: TGTGCCAGCAGCTCCCGGGAGTCCTACGAGCAGTACTTC
CDR3 protein: CASSSRESYEQYF

D gene: -
J gene: TRBJ2-6
V gene: TRBV30
clone size: many
CDR3 DNA: TGTGCCTTCGACGCGCCTGGGGCCAACGTCCTGACTTTC
CDR3 protein: CAFDAPGANVLTF

D gene: -
J gene: TRBJ2-7
V gene: TRBV27
clone size: -
CDR3 DNA: TGTGCCAGCAGCTTATCCACCGGAGGGCTCTACGAGCAGTACTTC
CDR3 protein: CASSLSTGGLYEQYF

D gene: -
J gene: TRBJ2-7
V gene: TRBV5-4
clone size: -
CDR3 DNA: TGTGCCAGCGGGGTGTCGAGTAACGAGCAGTACTTC
CDR3 protein: CASGVSSNEQYF

D gene: TRBD1
J gene: TRBJ2-7
V gene: TRBV5-1
clone size: -
CDR3 DNA: TGCGAAAGCAACCCAGGGACAGGGGTTAACGAGCAGTACTTC
CDR3 protein: CESNPGTGVNEQYF

D gene: -
J gene: TRBJ2-5
V gene: TRBV11-3
clone size: many
CDR3 DNA: TGTGCCAGCAGCTCAGTGGGCCAAGAGACCCAGTACTTC
CDR3 protein: CASSSVGQETQYF

D gene: -
J gene: TRBJ2-7
V gene: TRBV5-6
clone size: many
CDR3 DNA: TGTGCCAGCAGCTTGGGCCTCTACTCCTACGAGCAGTACTTC
CDR3 protein: CASSLGLYSYEQYF

D gene: TRBD2
J gene: TRBJ2-7
V gene: TRBV24-1
clone size: few
CDR3 DNA: TGTGCCACCAGTGATTCCAGACTAGCGAACACCTACGAGCAGTACTTC
CDR3 protein: CATSDSRLANTYEQYF

D gene: -
J gene: TRBJ1-2
V gene: TRBV27
clone size: few
CDR3 DNA: TGTGCCAGCAGTTTGAGGTCTGGCTATGGCTACACCTTC
CDR3 protein: CASSLRSGYGYTF

D gene: -
J gene: TRBJ2-1
V gene: TRBV20-1
clone size: -
CDR3 DNA: TGCAGTGCGGAGGGGCGGCGTGAGCAGTTCTTC
CDR3 protein: CSAEGRREQFF

D gene: TRBD1
J gene: TRBJ1-5
V gene: TRBV6-1
clone size: -
CDR3 DNA: TGTGCCAGCAGTCACACCGGACAGGGGGGAGTTCAGCCCCAGCATTTT
CDR3 protein: CASSHTGQGGVQPQHF

D gene: TRBD1
J gene: TRBJ1-6
V gene: TRBV12-3/TRBV12-4
clone size: many
CDR3 DNA: TGTGCCAGCAGTTGGGACAGGGGGCCTTCACCCCTCCACTTT
CDR3 protein: CASSWDRGPSPLHF

D gene: TRBD1
J gene: TRBJ1-1
V gene: TRBV10-2
clone size: many
CDR3 DNA: TGCGCCAGCAGGACAGGGGGCAGTACTGAAGCTTTCTTT
CDR3 protein: CASRTGGSTEAFF

D gene: -
J gene: TRBJ2-5
V gene: TRBV30
clone size: many
CDR3 DNA: TGTGCCTGGAGTGTACAGGGAGGGGAGACCCAGTACTTC
CDR3 protein: CAWSVQGGETQYF

D gene: -
J gene: TRBJ1-4
V gene: TRBV15
clone size: many
CDR3 DNA: TGTGCCACCAGCAGAGACAGGGGAGCGGAAAAACTGTTTTTT
CDR3 protein: CATSRDRGAEKLFF